Listed below are T cell receptor beta chains from one sample, sequenced in a study of cytomegalovirus exposure and HLA in healthy donors. The assay was immunoSEQ multiplex PCR, and TCRdb's table has in-frame clones only and misses some. The table includes tens of thousands of clones, about 81% detected once. The specimen sequenced was PBMCs. The source is a woman aged 40-49 years in good health and CMV-seronegative. CDR3s include the opening cysteine and the closing phenylalanine or tryptophan. The D gene is left open where the match is weak. Part of the rows lack a size; the others show once, few, many or a class for expanded clones.

j_call	v_call	d_call	clone_size	cdr3_nt	cdr3_aa
TRBJ1-1	TRBV19	TRBD1	-	TGTGCCAGTAGTATATCGGACAGGGGATGGAACACTGAAGCTTTCTTT	CASSISDRGWNTEAFF
TRBJ1-5	TRBV6-1	TRBD1	-	TGTGCCAGCAGTGAAGGGACAGGTTCAAGTCAGCCCCAGCATTTT	CASSEGTGSSQPQHF
TRBJ2-1	TRBV6-1	TRBD1	-	TGTGCCAGCAGACCCGGACAGGGGAATGAGCAGTTCTTC	CASRPGQGNEQFF
TRBJ2-1	TRBV6-5	TRBD2	-	TGTGCCAGCAGCAGACTAGCGGGCTACAATGAGCAGTTCTTC	CASSRLAGYNEQFF
TRBJ2-1	TRBV5-1	TRBD2	-	TGCGCCAGCAGGGGACTAGCGGACAATGAGCAGTTCTTC	CASRGLADNEQFF
TRBJ2-4	TRBV2	TRBD2	once	TGTGCCAGCAAACGACTAGCGGGAGAAAACATTCAGTACTTC	CASKRLAGENIQYF
TRBJ2-1	TRBV4-1	TRBD2	-	TGCGCCAGCAGTCCGACTCCTAGCGGTTACAATGAGCAGTTCTTC	CASSPTPSGYNEQFF
TRBJ2-7	TRBV5-6	-	-	TGTGCCAGCAGCTTCGGGCAGGGCCTCTACGAGCAGTACTTC	CASSFGQGLYEQYF
TRBJ2-1	TRBV11-3	-	-	TGTGCCAGCAGCTTGAACTATCAGAATGAGCAGTTCTTC	CASSLNYQNEQFF
TRBJ1-4	TRBV4-2	-	-	TGTGCCAGCAGCCAAGATCAATTTGAGGAAAAACTGTTTTTT	CASSQDQFEEKLFF
TRBJ2-6	TRBV7-7	-	-	TGTGCCAGCAGCTTAGCGCTTCGGGGCTCTGGGGCCAACGTCCTGACTTTC	CASSLALRGSGANVLTF
TRBJ1-1	TRBV11-2	-	-	TGTGGAGGGAGGAAGGCGAACACTGAAGCTTTCTTT	CGGRKANTEAFF
TRBJ1-2	TRBV6-6	-	-	TGTGCCAGCAGTTACCTCTTTCAGGGAAATGGCTACACCTTC	CASSYLFQGNGYTF
TRBJ2-3	TRBV6-1	TRBD1	few	TGTGCCAGCATATCCCGGGACAGGGGGCAGGATACGCAGTATTTT	CASISRDRGQDTQYF
TRBJ2-3	TRBV9	TRBD2	once	TGTGCCAGCAGCGTTAGCGGGACTAGCACAGATACGCAGTATTTT	CASSVSGTSTDTQYF
TRBJ2-2	TRBV6-1	TRBD2	-	TGTGCCAGCAGTGGGACTAGCGGGAGGGCCGAATTAGTAACCGGGGAGCTGTTTTTT	CASSGTSGRAELVTGELFF
TRBJ1-2	TRBV19	TRBD1	-	TGTGCCAGCTTCGGACAGGATCAATACTATGGCTACACCTTC	CASFGQDQYYGYTF
TRBJ1-1	TRBV7-9	-	-	TGTGCCAGCAGCTCACAGGGAGAGGACACTGAAGCTTTCTTT	CASSSQGEDTEAFF
TRBJ2-1	TRBV29-1	TRBD2	few	TGCAGCATAAACGGTGGGGCTAGCGGGGACTTCGGACCTTCCTACAATGAGCAGTTCTTC	CSINGGASGDFGPSYNEQFF
TRBJ2-5	TRBV11-2	TRBD2	-	TGTGCCAGCAGCTTTGAGTCGGGAGGGAGAGAAGAGACCCAGTACTTC	CASSFESGGREETQYF
TRBJ2-5	TRBV15	-	-	TGTGCCACCAGCAGAGGATCCGGGTTCAGAGAGACCCAGTACTTC	CATSRGSGFRETQYF
TRBJ1-1	TRBV9	-	few	TGTGCCAGCAGCGTAGGAGGGAGGACTGAAGCTTTCTTT	CASSVGGRTEAFF
TRBJ2-2	TRBV5-4	TRBD1	once	TGTGCCAGCAGGTGGACAGGGGATCCGTGGGGCTTGCACGGGGAGCTGTTTTTT	CASRWTGDPWGLHGELFF
TRBJ2-7	TRBV11-2	-	-	TGTGCCAGCAGCTTTGCAGTCCACGGGACATTCCGCGCCGAGCAGTACTTC	CASSFAVHGTFRAEQYF
TRBJ2-7	TRBV7-2	TRBD1	-	TGTGCCAGCAGCTTCCAGGGGGTCAACTACGAGCAGTACTTC	CASSFQGVNYEQYF
TRBJ2-7	TRBV6-5	-	-	TGTGCCAGCAGTACTAGCTCCTACGAGCAGTACTTC	CASSTSSYEQYF
TRBJ1-5	TRBV28	TRBD1	-	TGTGCCAGCAAGGACAGGTCGGGGCGACAGCCCCAGCATTTT	CASKDRSGRQPQHF
TRBJ1-6	TRBV19	-	-	TGTGCCAGCACCCCTGAGATGTCCTATAATTCACCCCTCCACTTT	CASTPEMSYNSPLHF
TRBJ1-2	TRBV7-9	-	-	TGTGCCAGCAGCTCCGGGTGGCAGACGGGCTACACCTTC	CASSSGWQTGYTF
TRBJ2-7	TRBV2	-	few	TGTGCCAGCAGTGGACAGCCTTCCTACGAGCAGTACTTC	CASSGQPSYEQYF
TRBJ2-3	TRBV28	-	-	TGTGCCAGCAGTCCAGCGAGACCTTCGAGAGATACGCAGTATTTT	CASSPARPSRDTQYF
TRBJ2-3	TRBV6-4	-	-	TGTGCCAGCATCAGGGCGTCAGATACGCAGTATTTT	CASIRASDTQYF
TRBJ2-1	TRBV5-1	TRBD2	few	TGCGCCAGCAGCCCGCCTTTTGTTAGCGGGTTCCACAATGAGCAGTTCTTC	CASSPPFVSGFHNEQFF
TRBJ2-7	TRBV7-8	TRBD2	-	TGTGCCAGCAGCCCCGCGGGAGGGGAGCAGTACTTC	CASSPAGGEQYF
TRBJ2-2	TRBV6-4	-	-	TGTGCCAGCAGTGACTCAGGGGCCGGGGAGCTGTTTTTT	CASSDSGAGELFF
TRBJ2-2	TRBV9	-	-	TGTGCCAGCAGCGTAGCGGTCGAGAACACCGGGGAGCTGTTTTTT	CASSVAVENTGELFF
TRBJ2-7	TRBV6-5	-	-	TGTGCCAGCACCACCCAGTCAGGAGAGCAGTACTTC	CASTTQSGEQYF
TRBJ1-1	TRBV5-1	TRBD1	-	TGCGCCAGCAGTAGGGACAGGGGGAACACTGAAGCTTTCTTT	CASSRDRGNTEAFF
TRBJ1-2	TRBV10-3	TRBD1	-	TGTGCCATCAGTGGACAGGGCGAGAACTATGGCTACACCTTC	CAISGQGENYGYTF
TRBJ1-1	TRBV15	-	-	TGTGCCACCAGCAGAGATGGGAGGGTTGGGACTGAAGCTTTCTTT	CATSRDGRVGTEAFF
TRBJ2-3	TRBV30	-	-	TGTGCCTGGACGGGTGTTTTTGGGGCCACAGATACGCAGTATTTT	CAWTGVFGATDTQYF
TRBJ2-1	TRBV10-3	-	-	TGTGCCATCAGTGACACCCCCCTCGGAGGGTTGACGGATGAGCAGTTCTTC	CAISDTPLGGLTDEQFF
TRBJ2-3	TRBV5-1	-	-	TGCGCCAGCAGCTTGGTCACTTTTGATACGCAGTATTTT	CASSLVTFDTQYF
TRBJ2-1	TRBV27	TRBD2	few	TGTGCCAGCAGTCCCCGATGGGTAGCGGGATCAACCTACAATGAGCAGTTCTTC	CASSPRWVAGSTYNEQFF